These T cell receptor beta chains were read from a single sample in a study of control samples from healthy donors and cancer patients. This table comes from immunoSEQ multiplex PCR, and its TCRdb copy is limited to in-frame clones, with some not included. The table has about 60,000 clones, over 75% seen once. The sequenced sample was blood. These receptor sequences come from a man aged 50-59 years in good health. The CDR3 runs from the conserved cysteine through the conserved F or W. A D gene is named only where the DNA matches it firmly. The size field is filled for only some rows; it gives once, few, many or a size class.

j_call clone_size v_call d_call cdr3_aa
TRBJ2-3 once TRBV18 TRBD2 CASSPGGLAGDTQYF
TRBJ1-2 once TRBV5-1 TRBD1 CASSTGQGVSSGYGYTF
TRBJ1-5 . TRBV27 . CASSLGQGTQPQHF
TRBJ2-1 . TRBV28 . CASSLTAALHYNEQFF
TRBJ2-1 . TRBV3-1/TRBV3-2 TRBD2 CASHRGLAGGNEQFF
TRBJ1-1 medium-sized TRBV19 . CASSIDRANEAFF
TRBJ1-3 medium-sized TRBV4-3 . CASSQDRAGGNTIYF
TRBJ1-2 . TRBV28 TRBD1 CASSPSPRTGRQGYTF
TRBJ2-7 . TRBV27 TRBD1 CASSLRETGDHEQYF
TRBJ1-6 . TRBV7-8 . CASSFSGEGSPLHF
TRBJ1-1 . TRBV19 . CASSPLGPAEAFF
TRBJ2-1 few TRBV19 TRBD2 CASSIGAGASNEQFF
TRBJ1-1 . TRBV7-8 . CASSFQTEMNTEAFF
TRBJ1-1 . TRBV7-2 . CASSFELNTEAFF
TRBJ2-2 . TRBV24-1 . CATSVVGGGENTGELFF
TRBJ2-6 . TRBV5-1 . CASSLSGYSGANVLTF
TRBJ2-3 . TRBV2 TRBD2 CASSSLAGSSTDTQYF
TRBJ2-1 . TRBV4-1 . CASSQESRDSRFNEQFF
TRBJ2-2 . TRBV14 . CASSLLGRTDGTGELFF
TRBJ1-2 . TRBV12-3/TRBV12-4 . CASSVSGTSGYTF
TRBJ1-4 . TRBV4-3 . CASSPQTGLGEKLFF
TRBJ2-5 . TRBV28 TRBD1 CASTLMSGQGMETQYF
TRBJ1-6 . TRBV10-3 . CAMSRGDNSPLHF
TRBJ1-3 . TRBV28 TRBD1 CASSSQGVGNTIYF
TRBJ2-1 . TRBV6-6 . CASRRASEQFF
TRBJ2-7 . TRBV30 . CAWSMGVGAVYEQYF
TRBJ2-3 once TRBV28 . CASRSWGEAGDTQYF
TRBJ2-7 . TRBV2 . CASNGKGNSYEQYF
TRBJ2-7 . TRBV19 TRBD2 CASSPTSFSSSYEQYF
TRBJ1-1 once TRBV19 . CASSIVSGGNTEAFF
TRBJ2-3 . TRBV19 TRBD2 CASSLASGSTDTQYF
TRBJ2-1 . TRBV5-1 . CASSLGESSYNEQFF
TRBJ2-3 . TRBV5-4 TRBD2 CASSLNTAGGGNTDTQYF
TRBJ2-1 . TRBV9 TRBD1 CASSVGQGFASFYNEQFF
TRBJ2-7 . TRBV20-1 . CSASQGINYEQYF
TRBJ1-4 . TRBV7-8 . CASSITEPATNEKLFF
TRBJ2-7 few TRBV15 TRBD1 CATSRTRTGGSSGEQYF
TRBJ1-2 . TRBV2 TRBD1 CASRVKQGKGYTF
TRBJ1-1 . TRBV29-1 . CSAWTDEAFF
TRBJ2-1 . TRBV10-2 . CASSETVAPTGSDEQFF
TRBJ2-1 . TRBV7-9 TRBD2 CASSGGTTANEQFF
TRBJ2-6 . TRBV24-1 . CATRGASGWRANVLTF
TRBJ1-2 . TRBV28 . CASSAYYGYTF
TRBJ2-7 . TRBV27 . CASSSRDNSYEQYF
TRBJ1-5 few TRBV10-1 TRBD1 CASRGTGDSNQPQHF
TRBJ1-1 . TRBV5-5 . CASSLLDGKAFF
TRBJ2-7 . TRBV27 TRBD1 CASSLLGDRPSYEQYF
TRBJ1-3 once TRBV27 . CASSHPGNTIYF
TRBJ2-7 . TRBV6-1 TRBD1 CASSEHGTGDPYEQYF
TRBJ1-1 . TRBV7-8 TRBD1 CASSRRTGDTEAFF
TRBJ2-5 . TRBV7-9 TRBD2 CASSPGLAGVGTQYF
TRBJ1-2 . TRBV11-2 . CASSSPSNNYGYTF
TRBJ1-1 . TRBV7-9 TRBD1 CASSAPDRESEAFF
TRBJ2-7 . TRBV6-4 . CASEKDIDYEQYF